Below, 11 T cell receptor beta chains from the same sample are listed, as sequenced in a study of shared clonotypes between healthy human individuals. Method: immunoSEQ multiplex PCR; TCRdb's copy keeps in-frame clones and lacks some. The data show over 2 million clones, with roughly 92% seen just once and 0.37% held by the top ten. Sequences were obtained from naive CD4+ T cells from PBMCs. Subset given: CD45RA+ positively selected. The receptors stem from a man younger than 30 in good health. Some clones in this sample may be carry-over from other donors' samples.

The chain is built from TRBV6-4 and TRBJ2-1; TRBD2 matches 8 bases. Germline loops: CDR1 MRHNA, CDR2 SNTAGT. Losses at the gene ends were 6 bases for V and 2 bases for J; bases not matched to a gene: 6. The CDR3 is made up of 15 amino acids. The CDR3 loop is CASSPAGETYNEQFF. The CDR3, as DNA: TGTGCCAGCAGCCCAGCGGGGGAAACCTACAATGAGCAGTTCTTC.

The chain joins TRBV29-1 to TRBJ1-2, with D perhaps TRBD1 (5 bases). V lost 5 bases, J lost 6 bases, and 13 bases lay in between. This CDR3 has 12 residues. Germline loops: CDR1 SQVTM, CDR2 ANQGSEA. CDR3 DNA sequence: TGCAGCGTTTTAGGGGTGATCGATGGCTACACCTTC. Protein sequence: CSVLGVIDGYTF.

DNA of the CDR3: TGCGCCAGCAGACTCGACAGGGGGCGCCTCGAGCAGTACTTC. Translating gives CASRLDRGRLEQYF. This chain links TRBV10-1 with TRBJ2-7; 10 positions agree with TRBD1. The CDR3 consists of 14 residues. The germline CDR1 and CDR2 sequences are WNHNN and SYGVQD (reference sequence). V shed 6 bases and J 6 bases; nucleotides not matched to a gene: 8.

The genes are TRBV29-1 and TRBJ1-2; 7 positions match TRBD1. This CDR3 comprises 13 residues. Germline V lookup: CDR1 SQVTM, CDR2 ANQGSEA. The ends lost 7 bases at V and 1 base at J; junction bases unmatched: 6. The CDR3 nucleotides read TGCAGCGGGGGACAGAATAATAACTATGGCTACACCTTC. It yields the protein CSGGQNNNYGYTF.

This chain uses TRBV6-6 with TRBJ1-4; D is unclear. The V gene's germline CDR1 is MNHNY and CDR2 SVGAGI (reference sequence). CDR3 length: 14 residues. V was pared by 6 bases and J by 3 bases, with 11 bases between. DNA for the CDR3: TGTGCCAGCAGCCGACCCGCCCCTAATGAAAAACTGTTTTTT. It encodes CASSRPAPNEKLFF.

The chain recombines TRBV5-1 with TRBJ2-5, with 8 nucleotides matching TRBD2. V dropped 4 bases and J dropped 5; count of bases not matched to a gene: 7. Germline lookup yields CDR1 SGHRS and CDR2 YFSETQ. The CDR3 is made up of 14 amino acids. The CDR3 region is CASSIGLADETQYF. The CDR3 region has the DNA TGCGCCAGCAGCATAGGACTAGCAGATGAGACCCAGTACTTC.

The chain is built from TRBV28 and TRBJ2-7; tentative D call: TRBD2 (5 bases). Deletions cut 0 bases from V and 2 bases from J, with 14 bases between. Per germline, CDR1 MDHEN and CDR2 SYDVKM. The CDR3 is 16 amino acids. The CDR3 reads CASSLWDSIKAYEQYF. The DNA for the CDR3 is TGTGCCAGCAGTTTATGGGACTCAATAAAGGCCTACGAGCAGTACTTC.

This sequence joins TRBV5-8 and TRBJ2-3; 7 nucleotides align to TRBD1. Germline values: CDR1 SGHTS, CDR2 YDEGEE. The trim removed 0 bases at V and 4 bases at J, leaving 5 bases unmatched. The CDR3 totals 15 residues. The CDR3 region is CASSLGQGNADTQYF. The CDR3 DNA reads TGTGCCAGCAGCTTGGGACAGGGTAACGCAGATACGCAGTATTTT.

V and J are TRBV25-1 and TRBJ1-4; no reliable D call. Trimming cost V 5 bases and J 7 bases, with 14 bases left between them. This CDR3 is built from 14 residues. Germline V CDR1 and CDR2: MGHDK, SYGVNS. The CDR3 protein is CASSFSTLGEKLFF. For the CDR3, the DNA is TGTGCCAGCAGTTTTTCCACCCTGGGTGAAAAACTGTTTTTT. Supplemented by reference TRBV25-1 and TRBJ1-4, the full variable domain reads EADIYQTPRYLVIGTGKKITLECSQTMGHDKMYWYQQDPGMELHLIHYSYGVNSTEKGDLSSESTVSRIRTEHFPLTLESARPSHTSQYLCASSFSTLGEKLFFGSGTQLSVL.

The rearrangement uses TRBV10-3 and TRBJ1-2, with D tentatively TRBD1 (5 bases). CDR3 length: 15 residues. V lost 3 bases, J lost 8 bases, and 19 bases lay in between. Looked up from germline, CDR1 is ENHRY and CDR2 is SYGVKD. The CDR3 spells CAISDLGQGAGGYTF. CDR3 nucleotides: TGTGCCATCAGTGATTTAGGACAAGGTGCGGGAGGCTACACCTTC.

CDR3 protein: CASSQVGLAVNEQFF. The DNA for the CDR3 is TGTGCCAGCAGCCAAGTTGGGCTAGCGGTAAATGAGCAGTTCTTC. This chain uses TRBV14 with TRBJ2-1; 7 nucleotides align to TRBD2. This CDR3 has 15 amino acids. J was trimmed by 7 bases and V by 1 base; bases with no gene match: 7. Germline loops: CDR1 SGHDN, CDR2 FVKESK.